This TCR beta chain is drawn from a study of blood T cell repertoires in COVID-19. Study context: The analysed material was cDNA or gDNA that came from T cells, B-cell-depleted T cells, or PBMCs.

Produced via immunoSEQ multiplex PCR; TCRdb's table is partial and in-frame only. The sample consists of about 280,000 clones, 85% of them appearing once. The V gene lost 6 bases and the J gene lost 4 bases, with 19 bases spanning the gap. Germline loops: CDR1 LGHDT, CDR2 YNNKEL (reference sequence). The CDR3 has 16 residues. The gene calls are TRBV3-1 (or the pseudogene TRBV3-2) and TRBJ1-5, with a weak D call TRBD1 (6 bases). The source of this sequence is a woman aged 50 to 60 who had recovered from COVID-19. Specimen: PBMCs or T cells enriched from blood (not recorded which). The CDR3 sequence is CASSYGTSRANQPQHF. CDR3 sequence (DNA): TGTGCCAGCAGTTACGGGACAAGCCGGGCTAATCAGCCCCAGCATTTT.